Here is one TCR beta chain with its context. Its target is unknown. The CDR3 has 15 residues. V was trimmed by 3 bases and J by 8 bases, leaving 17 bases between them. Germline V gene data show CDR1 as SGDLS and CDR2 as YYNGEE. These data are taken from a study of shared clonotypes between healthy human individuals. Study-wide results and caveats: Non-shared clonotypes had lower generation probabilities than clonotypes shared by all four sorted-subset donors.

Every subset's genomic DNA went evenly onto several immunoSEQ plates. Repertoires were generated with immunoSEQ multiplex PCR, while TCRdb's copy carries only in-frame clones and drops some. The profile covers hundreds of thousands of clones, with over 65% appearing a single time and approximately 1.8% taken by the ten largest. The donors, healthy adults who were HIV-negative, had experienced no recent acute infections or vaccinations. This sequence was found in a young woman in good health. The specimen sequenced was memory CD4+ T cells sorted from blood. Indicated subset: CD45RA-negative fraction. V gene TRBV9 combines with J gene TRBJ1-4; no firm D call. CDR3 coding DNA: TGTGCCAGCAGCGCCCGAGCGAGTGTGGGGGAAAAACTGTTTTTT. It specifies CASSARASVGEKLFF. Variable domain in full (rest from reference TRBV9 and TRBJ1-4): DSGVTQTPKHLITATGQRVTLRCSPRSGDLSVYWYQQSLDQGLQFLIQYYNGEERAKGNILERFSAQQFPDLHSELNLSSLELGDSALYFCASSARASVGEKLFFGSGTQLSVL.